This is a list of T cell receptor beta chains from one sample in a study of identical twins. TCRdb processed the 5' RACE reads anew with MiXCR; each CDR3 protein has one entry. This table holds 400,000 to 500,000 distinct CDR3 sequences, around a sixth found once. Sequencing used naive T cells sorted from blood. The receptors were gathered from a man aged 50 or older in good health. Both conserved end residues are part of each CDR3. Fields, in order: V gene, clone size, D gene, J gene, CDR3 protein, CDR3 DNA. D genes are given only for firm matches. A clone size is listed for some rows: how often the clone was seen (once, few, many), or a class if it is expanded.

V gene: TRBV5-1; clone size: -; D gene: -; J gene: TRBJ1-6; CDR3 protein: CASSLSSGTNSPLHF; CDR3 DNA: TGCGCCAGCAGCTTGTCCTCTGGGACGAATTCACCCCTCCACTTT
V gene: TRBV7-2; clone size: many; D gene: -; J gene: TRBJ2-5; CDR3 protein: CASSRGWVGETQYF; CDR3 DNA: TGTGCCAGCAGCAGGGGGTGGGTTGGGGAGACCCAGTACTTC
V gene: TRBV6-1; clone size: many; D gene: -; J gene: TRBJ1-1; CDR3 protein: CASRSVGTHNTEAFF; CDR3 DNA: TGTGCCAGCAGATCCGTGGGAACACACAACACTGAAGCTTTCTTT
V gene: TRBV28; clone size: -; D gene: -; J gene: TRBJ2-3; CDR3 protein: CASSRPPKTDTQYF; CDR3 DNA: TGTGCCAGCAGCCGCCCCCCCAAGACAGATACGCAGTATTTT
V gene: TRBV5-1; clone size: -; D gene: -; J gene: TRBJ2-1; CDR3 protein: CASSLAGVDEQFF; CDR3 DNA: TGCGCCAGCAGCTTGGCCGGGGTCGATGAGCAGTTCTTC
V gene: TRBV20-1; clone size: many; D gene: -; J gene: TRBJ2-6; CDR3 protein: CSARAIQGPISGANVLTF; CDR3 DNA: TGCAGTGCTAGAGCGATACAGGGCCCAATCTCTGGGGCCAACGTCCTGACTTTC
V gene: TRBV7-9; clone size: -; D gene: -; J gene: TRBJ2-7; CDR3 protein: CASVRGTLYEQYF; CDR3 DNA: TGTGCCAGCGTAAGAGGGACCCTTTACGAGCAGTACTTC
V gene: TRBV4-3; clone size: many; D gene: -; J gene: TRBJ2-2; CDR3 protein: CASRDLAKNTGELFF; CDR3 DNA: TGCGCCAGCCGGGACTTAGCTAAGAACACCGGGGAGCTGTTTTTT
V gene: TRBV7-2; clone size: many; D gene: -; J gene: TRBJ2-1; CDR3 protein: CASSFVYEQFF; CDR3 DNA: TGTGCCAGCAGCTTTGTTTATGAGCAGTTCTTC
V gene: TRBV20-1; clone size: -; D gene: -; J gene: TRBJ2-3; CDR3 protein: CSAISVTDTQYF; CDR3 DNA: TGCAGTGCTATATCAGTGACAGATACGCAGTATTTT
V gene: TRBV19; clone size: once; D gene: -; J gene: TRBJ1-1; CDR3 protein: CASRADSPEAFF; CDR3 DNA: TGTGCCAGTAGGGCGGACAGCCCTGAAGCTTTCTTT
V gene: TRBV29-1; clone size: -; D gene: -; J gene: TRBJ1-1; CDR3 protein: CSVTPGRGVNTEAFF; CDR3 DNA: TGCAGCGTCACCCCGGGGCGGGGGGTGAACACTGAAGCTTTCTTT
V gene: TRBV28; clone size: many; D gene: TRBD1; J gene: TRBJ2-7; CDR3 protein: CASSSTGLEQYF; CDR3 DNA: TGTGCCAGCAGTTCGACAGGGCTCGAGCAGTACTTC
V gene: TRBV7-2; clone size: few; D gene: -; J gene: TRBJ2-1; CDR3 protein: CASSLASLRSQFF; CDR3 DNA: TGTGCCAGCAGCTTAGCCTCGTTGAGATCCCAGTTCTTC
V gene: TRBV20-1; clone size: many; D gene: TRBD2; J gene: TRBJ2-5; CDR3 protein: CSARWDGLAGPYQETQYF; CDR3 DNA: TGCAGTGCTAGATGGGATGGATTAGCGGGGCCCTACCAAGAGACCCAGTACTTC
V gene: TRBV28; clone size: -; D gene: -; J gene: TRBJ2-2; CDR3 protein: CASIEGGTGELFF; CDR3 DNA: TGTGCCAGCATCGAAGGGGGCACCGGGGAGCTGTTTTTT
V gene: TRBV7-8; clone size: once; D gene: TRBD2; J gene: TRBJ2-7; CDR3 protein: CASRPGLAGGRTYEQYF; CDR3 DNA: TGTGCCAGCAGACCGGGACTAGCGGGAGGCCGTACCTACGAGCAGTACTTC
V gene: TRBV4-3; clone size: -; D gene: TRBD2; J gene: TRBJ2-7; CDR3 protein: CASSQDLAGTIYEQYF; CDR3 DNA: TGCGCCAGCAGCCAAGACCTAGCGGGAACGATCTACGAGCAGTACTTC